The 12 T cell receptor beta chains below all came from one sample that was sequenced in a study of shared clonotypes between healthy human individuals. Produced via immunoSEQ multiplex PCR; TCRdb's table is partial and in-frame only. This sample yields approximately 2,200,000 clones, of which 93% are seen a single time; about 1.5% belongs to the top ten. CD45RO-negative, CCR7-selected cells formed the naive CD8 fraction, which excluded terminally differentiated effector memory CD45RA+ cells. Sequencing used naive CD8+ T cells from PBMCs. These receptors all come from a man younger than 35 in good health. Some clones in this sample may be carry-over from other donors' samples.

The J gene is TRBJ2-1, the V gene TRBV7-3; TRBD2 matches at 10 bases. Germline assignment: CDR1 SGHTA and CDR2 FQGTGA. J lost 8 bases, V lost 3 bases, and 7 bases had no gene match. This CDR3 region has 15 residues. CDR3 bases: TGTGCCAGCAGCTTGGGGAGGCTAGCGGGAGATGAGCAGTTCTTC. Protein sequence: CASSLGRLAGDEQFF.

The count of this clone is one. This chain links TRBV18 with TRBJ1-5, with D perhaps TRBD1 (6 bases). This CDR3 contains 16 residues. The V end was cut by 4 bases, the J end by 2 bases, with 15 bases between. The germline V gene encodes CDR1 KGHSH and CDR2 LQKENI. CDR3 DNA sequence: TGTGCCAGCTCACTCCGGAGGGGGGAAGGCAATCAGCCCCAGCATTTT. Its protein is CASSLRRGEGNQPQHF.

The chain recombines TRBV7-6 with TRBJ2-7; either TRBD1 or TRBD2 may fit D (5 bases each). Per the germline V gene, CDR1 is SGHVS and CDR2 is FNYEAQ. The CDR3 has 14 residues. V was pared by 3 bases and J by 2 bases, with 11 bases between. The CDR3 sequence is CASSLGTEAYEQYF. The DNA of the CDR3 is TGTGCCAGCAGCTTGGGGACGGAGGCCTACGAGCAGTACTTC.

This clone has only one observation. The V gene is TRBV11-2, the J gene TRBJ1-2, with no clear D. The CDR3 is made up of 12 amino acids. Trimming left V 3 bases short and J 8 bases short, with 10 bases between. Germline loops: CDR1 SGHAT, CDR2 FQNNGV. The CDR3 bases are TGTGCCAGCAGCTTTGAGGGCGTGGGCTACACCTTC. Translated, it gives CASSFEGVGYTF.

The chain uses TRBV5-4 and TRBJ1-2, with D tentatively TRBD1 (5 bases). The length of the CDR3 is 13 residues. Germline loops: CDR1 SGHNT, CDR2 YYREEE (reference sequence). V was clipped by 3 bases and J by 7 bases, with 13 bases between them. The CDR3 DNA reads TGTGCCAGCAGCTGGTGGGGGGGAAGTGGCTACACCTTC. Its protein is CASSWWGGSGYTF.

This sequence joins TRBV27 and TRBJ1-5, with D possibly being TRBD1 (5 bases). V lost 6 bases and J lost 6, with 18 bases in between. The V gene's germline CDR1 is MNHEY and CDR2 SMNVEV (reference sequence). The CDR3 has 15 residues. CDR3 in DNA: TGTGCCAGCAGGGCGGGACCGGGCTCCGTTCAGCCCCAGCATTTT. The encoded protein is CASRAGPGSVQPQHF.

In this sample, this clone turned up once. Other nucleotide sequences in the sample specify the same CDR3. This rearrangement joins TRBV27 to TRBJ2-5; D is uncertain. CDR1 is MNHEY, CDR2 SMNVEV, per germline (reference sequence). The CDR3 has 10 residues. CDR3 DNA sequence: TGTGCTTCCGGGCAAGAGACCCAGTACTTC. Amino acid sequence: CASGQETQYF.

The chain carries TRBV7-8 and TRBJ1-5; the match to TRBD1 covers 8 bases. The CDR3 runs to 15 residues. Losses at the gene ends were 0 bases for V and 6 bases for J; bases not matched to a gene: 4. CDR1 is SGHVS and CDR2 is FQNEAQ in the germline V gene. CDR3 sequence: CASSLARGRIQPQHF. The CDR3 nucleotides are TGTGCCAGCAGCTTAGCCAGGGGGCGTATTCAGCCCCAGCATTTT.

V gene TRBV19 combines with J gene TRBJ2-7, with D perhaps matching TRBD1 or TRBD2 (5 bases each). This CDR3 contains 14 residues. Deletions cut 3 bases from V and 5 bases from J, with 14 bases between. Germline loops: CDR1 LNHDA, CDR2 SQIVND (reference sequence). CDR3 residues: CASSMRGLVNEQYF. The CDR3, as DNA: TGTGCCAGTAGTATGAGGGGTTTGGTCAACGAGCAGTACTTC.

The chain carries TRBV9 and TRBJ1-1; D is possibly TRBD1 (5 bases). Germline CDR1 and CDR2: SGDLS and YYNGEE. V lost 3 bases, J lost 8 bases, and 26 bases lay in between. This CDR3 contains 17 residues. The CDR3 is CASSEPRLGGPTSEAFF. CDR3 sequence (DNA): TGTGCCAGCAGCGAGCCCCGCCTGGGGGGACCAACTTCCGAAGCTTTCTTT.

The rearrangement joins TRBV19 to TRBJ2-1; D possibly corresponds to TRBD1 (5 bases). The CDR3 contains 16 residues. The V end lost 1 base, the J end lost 3 bases, and 13 bases lay between the germline ends. Germline lookup yields CDR1 LNHDA and CDR2 SQIVND (reference sequence). The chain's CDR3 is CASSIVRGWLYNEQFF. The CDR3 DNA reads as TGTGCCAGTAGTATAGTTAGGGGATGGCTCTACAATGAGCAGTTCTTC.

This chain joins TRBV19 and TRBJ2-1, with 10 bases matching TRBD2. The CDR3 contains 15 residues. After removal of 5 bases from V and 0 bases from J, the junction contained 1 base not matched to a gene. Germline values: CDR1 LNHDA, CDR2 SQIVND (reference sequence). DNA for the CDR3: TGTGCCAGTAGTTGGACTAGCGGCTCCTACAATGAGCAGTTCTTC. Its protein is CASSWTSGSYNEQFF.